This T cell receptor beta chain was found in a study of blood T cell repertoires in COVID-19. Study-wide context: PBMCs, B-cell-depleted T cells, or T cells were the source of the cDNA or gDNA that made up the material.

The CDR3 length is 16 residues. Trimming removed 0 bases from V and 11 bases from J; junction bases left unmatched: 8. Germline V gene data show CDR1 as LGHDT and CDR2 as YNNKEL (reference sequence). Profiling relied on immunoSEQ multiplex PCR, and the TCRdb table lists in-frame clones only, not all of them. Among under 110,000 clones listed, 85% were seen once. The sample consisted of peripheral blood. The source is a woman in her sixties or seventies with active or convalescent COVID-19. The J gene is TRBJ2-1, the V gene TRBV3-1 (or the pseudogene TRBV3-2); 12 bases are shared with TRBD2. The CDR3 DNA sequence: TGTGCCAGCAGCCAAGATCAGGCTAGCGGGAGGGCCCAGCAGTTCTTC. It encodes CASSQDQASGRAQQFF.